This paragraph reports one TCR beta chain. CD45RO-negative, CCR7-positively selected cells formed the naive CD8 fraction, excluding terminally differentiated effector memory CD45RA+ cells. V was trimmed by 5 bases and J by 3 bases, leaving 8 bases between them. CDR3 length: 13 residues. Germline lookup yields CDR1 MNHNY and CDR2 SVGAGI (reference sequence). This record belongs to a study of shared clonotypes between healthy human individuals. Across the whole study: For every donor, three CD4 naive, three CD4 memory, two CD8 naive and one CD8 memory plates were used.

This table comes from immunoSEQ multiplex PCR, and its TCRdb copy is limited to in-frame clones, with some not included. Of about 680,000 clones in the sample, 92% were seen once. The specimen was naive CD8+ T cells sorted from blood. The receptor was isolated from a man under 40 in good health. The V gene is TRBV6-6, the J gene TRBJ1-5; D gene unclear. This CDR3 is CASSPLDNQPQHF. CDR3 sequence (DNA): TGTGCCAGCAGTCCCCTCGACAATCAGCCCCAGCATTTT.